These 9 T cell receptor beta chains were all obtained from the same sample, sequenced in a study of shared clonotypes between healthy human individuals. Here immunoSEQ multiplex PCR was the method, and the copy in TCRdb shows in-frame clones only, minus some. The sample holds 950,000 to 1,100,000 clones, roughly 80% seen once. Input material: memory CD4+ T cells sorted from blood. Subset specified: CD45RA-negative fraction. These receptors were taken from a man younger than 35 in good health.

The chain employs TRBV2 and TRBJ2-2; D remains ambiguous. Trimming took 7 bases from V and 0 from J, leaving 12 bases between them. In germline, CDR1 is SNHLY, CDR2 FYNNEI. The CDR3 contains 15 residues. CDR3 residues: CASTVRKANTGELFF. The CDR3 coding sequence is TGTGCCAGCACCGTTCGGAAAGCGAACACCGGGGAGCTGTTTTTT.

The chain joins TRBV6-5 to TRBJ1-6, with no clear D. The CDR3 contains 15 residues. Germline CDR1 reads MNHEY; CDR2 reads SVGAGI. Between the trimmed V and J ends, which lost 4 bases and 3 bases, there was a span of 10 bases. CDR3 coding DNA: TGTGCCAGCAGTTTGTCGACCGGCTATAATTCACCCCTCCACTTT. Protein product: CASSLSTGYNSPLHF.

The V call is TRBV6-5, the J call TRBJ2-2, with D perhaps matching TRBD1 or TRBD2 (5 bases each). From germline, CDR1 is MNHEY and CDR2 SVGAGI. The germline V and J ends were trimmed by 0 bases and 7 bases, with 9 bases remaining between them. The CDR3 is 14 residues long. Written as DNA, the CDR3 is TGTGCCAGCAGTTACTCGGGGGTTGACGGGGAGCTGTTTTTT. This encodes CASSYSGVDGELFF.

The chain combines TRBV6-6 with TRBJ2-3; D unclear. This CDR3 comprises 14 residues. Germline lookup yields CDR1 MNHNY and CDR2 SVGAGI (reference sequence). V dropped 6 bases and J dropped 3 bases, with 13 bases sitting between them. CDR3 nucleotides: TGTGCCAGCAGGCAGACCTATAGGACAGATACGCAGTATTTT. It yields the protein CASRQTYRTDTQYF.

V usage is TRBV18 and J usage is TRBJ1-1; maybe TRBD1 (5 bases). Germline CDR1 KGHSH, CDR2 LQKENI. Trimming removed 0 bases from V and 5 bases from J, with 10 bases in between. The CDR3 consists of 14 residues. The CDR3 nucleotides read TGTGCCAGCTCACCACCTGCAAAGGGGACTGAAGCTTTCTTT. It translates to CASSPPAKGTEAFF.

The genes are TRBV5-6 and TRBJ1-2; D ambiguous. Germline lookup yields CDR1 SGHDT and CDR2 YYEEEE. This CDR3 has 16 residues. The ends were cut back, 4 bases at V and 3 bases at J, with 19 bases in the middle. The CDR3 is CASSRALRRWDYGYTF. The CDR3 DNA sequence: TGTGCCAGCAGCCGGGCCCTCCGACGTTGGGACTATGGCTACACCTTC.

The rearrangement links TRBV6-1 to TRBJ1-1; D might be TRBD1 (5 bases). The CDR3 length is 15 residues. V was trimmed by 1 base and J by 5 bases, leaving 14 bases between them. The germline CDR1 and CDR2 sequences are MNHNS and SASEGT. This CDR3 reads CASSEGTLGGTEAFF. The CDR3 nucleotides are TGTGCCAGCAGTGAAGGGACCTTGGGGGGTACTGAAGCTTTCTTT.

The V gene is TRBV5-1, the J gene TRBJ2-5; no clear D. Germline-derived CDR1 and CDR2 are SGHRS and YFSETQ. Trimming stripped 4 bases from V and 4 bases from J, with 8 bases between. There are 12 residues in the CDR3. The CDR3 DNA reads as TGCGCCAGCAGCCAATTCCGAGAGACCCAGTACTTC. Amino acids: CASSQFRETQYF. The full variable domain, with the rest looked up from reference TRBV5-1 and TRBJ2-5, is KAGVTQTPRYLIKTRGQQVTLSCSPISGHRSVSWYQQTPGQGLQFLFEYFSETQRNKGNFPGRFSGRQFSNSRSEMNVSTLELGDSALYLCASSQFRETQYFGPGTRLLVL.

This clone was seen more than once but under ten times. J is TRBJ2-2 and V is TRBV4-2; D is ambiguous. The CDR3 has 14 residues. With 0 bases removed from V and 4 bases from J, the gap between germline ends came to 6 bases. Germline-derived CDR1 and CDR2 are LGHNA and YNFKEQ. CDR3 protein: CASSQDQFTGELFF. CDR3 nucleotides: TGTGCCAGCAGCCAAGACCAATTCACCGGGGAGCTGTTTTTT.